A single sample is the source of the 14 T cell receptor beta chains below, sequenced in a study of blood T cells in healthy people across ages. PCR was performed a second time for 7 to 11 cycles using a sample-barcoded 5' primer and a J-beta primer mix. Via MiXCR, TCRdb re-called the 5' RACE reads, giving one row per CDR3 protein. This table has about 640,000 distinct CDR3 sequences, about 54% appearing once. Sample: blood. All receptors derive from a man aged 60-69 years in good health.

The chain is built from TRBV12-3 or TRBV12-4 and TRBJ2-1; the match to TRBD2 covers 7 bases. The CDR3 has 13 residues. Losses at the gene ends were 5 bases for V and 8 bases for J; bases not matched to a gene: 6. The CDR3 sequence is CASSGGGVDEQFF. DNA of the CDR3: TGTGCCAGCAGTGGGGGGGGAGTGGATGAGCAGTTCTTC.

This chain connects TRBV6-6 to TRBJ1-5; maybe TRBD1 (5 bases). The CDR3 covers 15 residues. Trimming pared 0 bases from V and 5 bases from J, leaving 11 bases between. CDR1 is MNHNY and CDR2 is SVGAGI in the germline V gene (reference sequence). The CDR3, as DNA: TGTGCCAGCAGTTACTCAGGGTTAGGGGATCAGCCCCAGCATTTT. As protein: CASSYSGLGDQPQHF.

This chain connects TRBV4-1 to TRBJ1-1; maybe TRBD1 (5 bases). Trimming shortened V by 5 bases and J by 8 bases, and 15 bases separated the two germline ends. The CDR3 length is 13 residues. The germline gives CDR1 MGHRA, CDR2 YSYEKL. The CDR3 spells CASSKRGETEAFF. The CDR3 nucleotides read TGCGCCAGCAGCAAAAGGGGAGAGACCGAAGCTTTCTTT.

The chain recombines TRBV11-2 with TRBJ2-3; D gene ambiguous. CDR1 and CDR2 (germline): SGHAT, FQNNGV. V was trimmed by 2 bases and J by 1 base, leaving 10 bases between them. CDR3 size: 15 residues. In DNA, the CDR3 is TGTGCCAGCAGCTTAAACAGCCGCCGCACAGATACGCAGTATTTT. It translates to CASSLNSRRTDTQYF. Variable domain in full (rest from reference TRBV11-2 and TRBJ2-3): EAGVAQSPRYKIIEKRQSVAFWCNPISGHATLYWYQQILGQGPKLLIQFQNNGVVDDSQLPKDRFSAERLKGVDSTLKIQPAKLEDSAVYLCASSLNSRRTDTQYFGPGTRLTVL.

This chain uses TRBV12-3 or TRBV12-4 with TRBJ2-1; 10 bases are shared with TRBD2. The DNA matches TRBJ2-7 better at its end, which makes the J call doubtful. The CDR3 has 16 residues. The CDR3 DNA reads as TGTGCCAGCAGTCCAAGCGGGGGGGGCGATATAAATGAGCAGTACTTC. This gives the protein CASSPSGGGDINEQYF.

CDR3 amino acids: CASSAGQGGDLLDTQYF. CDR3 sequence (DNA): TGTGCCAGCAGCGCAGGACAGGGAGGGGACCTTTTAGACACGCAGTATTTT. The chain couples TRBV9 to TRBJ2-3; maybe TRBD1 (8 bases). CDR1 SGDLS and CDR2 YYNGEE come from the germline V gene. The CDR3 totals 17 residues. Trimming shortened V by 3 bases and J by 9 bases, and 26 bases separated the two germline ends.

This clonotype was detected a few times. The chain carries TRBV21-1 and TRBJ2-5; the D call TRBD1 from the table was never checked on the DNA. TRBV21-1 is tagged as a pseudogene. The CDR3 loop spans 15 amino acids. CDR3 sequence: CASSKLTETQETQYF. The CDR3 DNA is TGTGCCAGCAGCAAATTGACAGAAACGCAAGAGACCCAGTACTTC.

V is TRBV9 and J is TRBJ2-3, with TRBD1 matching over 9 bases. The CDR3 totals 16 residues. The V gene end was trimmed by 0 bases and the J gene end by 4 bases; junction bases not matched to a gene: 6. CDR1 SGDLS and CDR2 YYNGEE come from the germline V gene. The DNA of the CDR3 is TGTGCCAGCAGCGTAGAGGGCTGGACAGGGGCAGATACGCAGTATTTT. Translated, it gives CASSVEGWTGADTQYF.

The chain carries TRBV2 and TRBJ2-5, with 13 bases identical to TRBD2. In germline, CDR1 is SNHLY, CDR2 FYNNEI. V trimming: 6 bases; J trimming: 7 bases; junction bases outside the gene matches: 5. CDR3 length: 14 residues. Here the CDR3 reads CASRTGLAGATQYF. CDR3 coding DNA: TGTGCCAGCAGAACTGGACTAGCGGGGGCGACCCAGTACTTC.

CDR3 nucleotide sequence: TGTGCCAGCAGTCTGGGACAGGCCAATGAGCAGTTCTTC. Residues: CASSLGQANEQFF. The chain is built from TRBV12-3 or TRBV12-4 and TRBJ2-1; 8 bases fit TRBD1. After removal of 5 bases from V and 6 bases from J, the junction contained 3 bases not matched to a gene. There are 13 residues in the CDR3.

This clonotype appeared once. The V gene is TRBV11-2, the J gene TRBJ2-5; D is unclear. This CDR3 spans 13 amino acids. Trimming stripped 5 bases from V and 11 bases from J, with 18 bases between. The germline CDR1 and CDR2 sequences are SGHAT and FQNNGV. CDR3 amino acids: CASSPYTPHEQYF. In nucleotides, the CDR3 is TGTGCCAGCAGCCCCTACACTCCCCATGAGCAGTACTTC. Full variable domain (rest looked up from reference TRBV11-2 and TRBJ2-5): EAGVAQSPRYKIIEKRQSVAFWCNPISGHATLYWYQQILGQGPKLLIQFQNNGVVDDSQLPKDRFSAERLKGVDSTLKIQPAKLEDSAVYLCASSPYTPHEQYFGPGTRLLVL.

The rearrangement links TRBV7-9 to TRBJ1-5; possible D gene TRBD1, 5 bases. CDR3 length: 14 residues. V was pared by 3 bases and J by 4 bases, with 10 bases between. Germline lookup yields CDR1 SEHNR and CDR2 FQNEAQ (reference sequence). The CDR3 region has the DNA TGTGCCAGCAGCTTTGGGGGATGGAATCAGCCCCAGCATTTT. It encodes CASSFGGWNQPQHF.

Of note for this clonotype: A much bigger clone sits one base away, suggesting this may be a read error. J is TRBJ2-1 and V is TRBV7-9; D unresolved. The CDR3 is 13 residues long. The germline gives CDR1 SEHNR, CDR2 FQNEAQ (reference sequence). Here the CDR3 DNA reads TGTGCCAGCACTTCGGGCGCCTTCAATGATCAGTTCTTC. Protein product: CASTSGAFNDQFF.

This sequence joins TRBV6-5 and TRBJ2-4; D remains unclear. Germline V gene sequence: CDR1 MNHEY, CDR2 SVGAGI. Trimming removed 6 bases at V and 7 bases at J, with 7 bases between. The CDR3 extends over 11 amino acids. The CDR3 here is CASRNLNIQYF. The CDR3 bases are TGTGCCAGCAGAAACCTCAACATTCAGTACTTC.